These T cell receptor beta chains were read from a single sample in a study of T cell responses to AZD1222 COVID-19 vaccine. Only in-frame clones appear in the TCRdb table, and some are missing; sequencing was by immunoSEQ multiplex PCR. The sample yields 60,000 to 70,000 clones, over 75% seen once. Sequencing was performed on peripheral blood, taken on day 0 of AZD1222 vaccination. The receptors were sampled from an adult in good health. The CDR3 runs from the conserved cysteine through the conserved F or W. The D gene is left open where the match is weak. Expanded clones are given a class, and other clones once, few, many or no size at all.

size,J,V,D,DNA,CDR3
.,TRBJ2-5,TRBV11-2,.,TGTGCCAGCAGCCGAGGAGAGGTGGAGACCCAGTACTTC,CASSRGEVETQYF
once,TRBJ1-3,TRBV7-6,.,TGTGCCAGCAGCATGGGACCGAACTCTGGAAACACCATATATTTT,CASSMGPNSGNTIYF
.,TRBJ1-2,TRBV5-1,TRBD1,TGCGCCAGCAGCTTCGGGACAGGGAACGGCTACACCTTC,CASSFGTGNGYTF
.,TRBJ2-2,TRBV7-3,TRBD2,TGTGCCAGCAGCTTAACCGGGGGGAAGAACACCGGGGAGCTGTTTTTT,CASSLTGGKNTGELFF
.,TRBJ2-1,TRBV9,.,TGTGCCAGCAGCGTAGCAGGGGGGGTAACCTACAATGAGCAGTTCTTC,CASSVAGGVTYNEQFF
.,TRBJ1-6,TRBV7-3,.,TGTGCCAGCAGCTTAACCTCCCCTAATTCACCCCTCCACTTT,CASSLTSPNSPLHF
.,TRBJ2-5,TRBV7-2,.,TGTGCCAGCAGCTTCGGGGGGCTAGAGACCCAGTACTTC,CASSFGGLETQYF
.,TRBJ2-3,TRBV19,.,TGTGCCAGTAGTAGTCCCGGGGGGCGCACAGATACGCAGTATTTT,CASSSPGGRTDTQYF
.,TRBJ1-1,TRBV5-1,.,TGCGCCAGCAGCTTGGCCGAGGGGCGAGCTTTCTTT,CASSLAEGRAFF
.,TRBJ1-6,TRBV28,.,TGTGCCAGCAGTCCGTGGGACCGCGATACGGCGCCCCTCCACTTT,CASSPWDRDTAPLHF
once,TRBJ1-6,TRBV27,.,TGTGCCAGCAGGAAAGAATGGGGCTCCTATAATTCACCCCTCCACTTT,CASRKEWGSYNSPLHF
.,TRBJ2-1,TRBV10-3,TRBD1,TGTGCCATCAGGGGGGGACAGGGCGCATCGACCTACAATGAGCAGTTCTTC,CAIRGGQGASTYNEQFF
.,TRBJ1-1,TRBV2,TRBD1,TGTGCCAGCAGAGCAGGACAGGGGAACACTGAAGCTTTCTTT,CASRAGQGNTEAFF
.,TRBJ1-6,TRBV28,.,TGTGCCAGCAGTTTGAGAGGCGGGGCTGGTTCACCCCTCCACTTT,CASSLRGGAGSPLHF
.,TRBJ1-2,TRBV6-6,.,TGTGCCAGCACGGGGTTCGGGAGCTACTATGGCTACACCTTC,CASTGFGSYYGYTF
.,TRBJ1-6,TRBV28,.,TGTGCCAGCAGTCCTACTGAGGGAAGGAATTCACCCCTCCACTTT,CASSPTEGRNSPLHF
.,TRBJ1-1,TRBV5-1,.,TGCGCCAGCAGCCCCGAGGCCGGTCTTCACACTGAAGCTTTCTTT,CASSPEAGLHTEAFF
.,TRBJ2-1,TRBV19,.,TGTGCCAGTAGTATACGGCTAGGTGATAGCAATGAGCAGTTCTTC,CASSIRLGDSNEQFF
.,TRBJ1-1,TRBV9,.,TGTGCCAGCAGCAGGCTACAGGGTTACGGGACTGAAGCTTTCTTT,CASSRLQGYGTEAFF
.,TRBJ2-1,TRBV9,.,TGTGCCAGCAGCGTAGATCCTAGAACCTACAATGAGCAGTTCTTC,CASSVDPRTYNEQFF
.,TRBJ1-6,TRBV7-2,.,TGTGCCAGCAGCTTCGAGCGGGATAATTCACCCCTCCACTTT,CASSFERDNSPLHF
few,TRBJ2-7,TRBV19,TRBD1,TGTGCCAGTAGTATAGCTGGGACAGGGTTATACGAGCAGTACTTC,CASSIAGTGLYEQYF
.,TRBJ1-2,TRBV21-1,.,TGTGCCAGCAGCGCAACCGGCGGGGGGAGCTATGGCTACACCTTC,CASSATGGGSYGYTF
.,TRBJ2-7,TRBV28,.,TGTGCCAGCAGTGGGGGGGTTGACAGGCTTAATGGGATCTACGAGCAGTACTTC,CASSGGVDRLNGIYEQYF
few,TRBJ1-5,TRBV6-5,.,TGTGCCATAGGGCCCCCCAATCAGCCCCAGCATTTT,CAIGPPNQPQHF
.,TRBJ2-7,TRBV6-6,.,TGTGCCAGCAGCCTCAGGATACCATTCTACGAGCAGTACTTC,CASSLRIPFYEQYF
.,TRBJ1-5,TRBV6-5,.,TGTGCCAGCAGCCCAGGGCCCAGCAATCAGCCCCAGCATTTT,CASSPGPSNQPQHF
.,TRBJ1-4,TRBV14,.,TGTGCCAGCAGCCAAGACTCACATCCAAATGAAAAACTGTTTTTT,CASSQDSHPNEKLFF
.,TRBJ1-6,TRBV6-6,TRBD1,TGTGCCAGCACCGGGACAGGGGAATCACCCCTCCACTTT,CASTGTGESPLHF
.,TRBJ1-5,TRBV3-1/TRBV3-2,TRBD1,TGTGCCAGCAGCCCCAACAGGGGGAATCAGCCCCAGCATTTT,CASSPNRGNQPQHF
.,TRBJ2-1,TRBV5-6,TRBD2,TGTGCCAGCAGCTCGGCTGGTAGGCGGGGGGCCCGGAATGAGCAGTTCTTC,CASSSAGRRGARNEQFF
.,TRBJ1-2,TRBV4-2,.,TGTGCCAGCAGCCAAGATGGGTCCTCTTCTAACTATGGCTACACCTTC,CASSQDGSSSNYGYTF
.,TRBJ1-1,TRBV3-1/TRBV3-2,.,TGTGCCAGCAGCGCGGTGGGGGGCAGTGAAGCTTTCTTT,CASSAVGGSEAFF
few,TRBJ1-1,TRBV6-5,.,TGTGCCAGCACGCCTAGCCCGTTCCGGGGCGATGAAGCTTTCTTT,CASTPSPFRGDEAFF
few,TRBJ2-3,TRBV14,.,TGTGCCAGCAGCCAGGGTTACACAGATACGCAGTATTTT,CASSQGYTDTQYF
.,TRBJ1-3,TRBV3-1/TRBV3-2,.,TGTGCCAGCAGCCAAGGGGAGAGTGGAAACACCATATATTTT,CASSQGESGNTIYF
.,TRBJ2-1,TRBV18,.,TGTGCCAGCTCACCAGGAACAGCCAACAATGAGCAGTTCTTC,CASSPGTANNEQFF
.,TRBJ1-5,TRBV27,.,TGTGCCAGCAGGTCAGGGGCTTCGGGCAATCAGCCCCAGCATTTT,CASRSGASGNQPQHF
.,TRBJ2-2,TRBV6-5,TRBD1,TGTGCCAGCAGCGCCCGGACAGGGGACACCGGGGAGCTGTTTTTT,CASSARTGDTGELFF
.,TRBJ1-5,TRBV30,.,TGTGCCTGGAGTCCCCAGGTTACTCGAACTCAGCCCCAGCATTTT,CAWSPQVTRTQPQHF
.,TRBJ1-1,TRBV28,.,TGTGCCAGCAGCCCTACACAGATCAGACTAGAGGCTTTCTTT,CASSPTQIRLEAFF
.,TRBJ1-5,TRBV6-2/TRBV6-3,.,TGTGCCAGCAGTTACTCAACGCACCAGAATAGCAATCAGCCCCAGCATTTT,CASSYSTHQNSNQPQHF
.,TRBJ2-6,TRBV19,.,TGTGCCAGTAGTACCGGGACATCCAAGGCTGGGGCCAACGTCCTGACTTTC,CASSTGTSKAGANVLTF
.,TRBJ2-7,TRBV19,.,TGTGCCAGTAGTGCGGTCCCAGCCTACGAGCAGTACTTC,CASSAVPAYEQYF
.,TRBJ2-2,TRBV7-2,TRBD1,TGTGCCAGCACCCCTAGGGGGCTTAACACCGGGGAGCTGTTTTTT,CASTPRGLNTGELFF
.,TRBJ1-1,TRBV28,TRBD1,TGTGCCAGTGGGGGCACAGGGGAAACTGAAGCTTTCTTT,CASGGTGETEAFF
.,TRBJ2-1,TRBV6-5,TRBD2,TGTGCCAGCAGTTACTCGAGAATTAGCGGGTACAATGAGCAGTTCTTC,CASSYSRISGYNEQFF
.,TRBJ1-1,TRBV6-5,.,TGTGCCAGCATCGGCTCCACCGGGAACACTGAAGCTTTCTTT,CASIGSTGNTEAFF
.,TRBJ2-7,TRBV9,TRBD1,TGTGCCAGCAGCGTAGGCCCCCAGGGACAGGGTTGGTACGAGCAGTACTTC,CASSVGPQGQGWYEQYF
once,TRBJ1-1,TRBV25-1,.,TGTGCCAGCAGTGAATATACAGCCCCGAAGAACACTGAAGCTTTCTTT,CASSEYTAPKNTEAFF
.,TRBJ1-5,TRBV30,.,TGTGCCTGGAGTGCTGCCGGACAGTTCGAGCATTTT,CAWSAAGQFEHF
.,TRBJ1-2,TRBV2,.,TGTGCCAGCACCAGACAGGTCCATGGCTACACCTTC,CASTRQVHGYTF
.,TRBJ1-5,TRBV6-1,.,TGTGCCAGCAGTGCCGCTAGAATGGGAGATTATAGCAATCAGCCCCAGCATTTT,CASSAARMGDYSNQPQHF
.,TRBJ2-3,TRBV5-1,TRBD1,TGCGCCAGCAGATCGGACAGGATCGGCACAGATACGCAGTATTTT,CASRSDRIGTDTQYF
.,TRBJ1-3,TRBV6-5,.,TGTGCCAGCAGTCCCGCCCCGAGCTCTGGAAACACCATATATTTT,CASSPAPSSGNTIYF
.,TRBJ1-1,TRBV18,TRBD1,TGTGCCAGCTCACCACGAAACAGGGGAGGCACTGAAGCTTTCTTT,CASSPRNRGGTEAFF
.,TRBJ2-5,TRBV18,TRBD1,TGTGCCAGCTCACCACAGGGACAGGGGGCGAGAGAGACCCAGTACTTC,CASSPQGQGARETQYF
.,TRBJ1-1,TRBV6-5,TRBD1,TGTGCCAGCAACAACAGGGGAATAACTGAAGCTTTCTTT,CASNNRGITEAFF
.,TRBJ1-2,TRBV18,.,TGTGCCAGCTCACCATTCGCCAGGGATATCTATGGCTACACCTTC,CASSPFARDIYGYTF
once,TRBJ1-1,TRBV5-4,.,TGTGCCAGCAGCTCTGTCGGGAAGTGGGCTGAAGCTTTCTTT,CASSSVGKWAEAFF